These 15 T cell receptor beta chains were sequenced from one sample in a study of blood T cell repertoires in COVID-19. The data were produced by immunoSEQ multiplex PCR, yet TCRdb's version contains in-frame clones alone and is incomplete. The sample records almost 500,000 clones, approximately 91% being singletons. Material: PBMCs or T cells enriched from blood (not recorded which). These receptors were obtained from a woman aged 55-70 years who had recovered from COVID-19.

V is TRBV28 and J is TRBJ1-1; possible D gene TRBD1, 6 bases. Looked up from germline, CDR1 is MDHEN and CDR2 is SYDVKM. This CDR3 contains 16 residues. V lost 4 bases, J lost 5 bases, and 20 bases lay in between. CDR3 bases: TGTGCCAGCAGTTCCCTACGTTTATGGACAGAAACTGAAGCTTTCTTT. This translates into CASSSLRLWTETEAFF.

This clone was seen only once. V and J are TRBV6-1 and TRBJ1-5; TRBD1 aligns across 8 bases. Germline lookup yields CDR1 MNHNS and CDR2 SASEGT. V gave up 0 bases and J gave up 0 bases; unmatched junction bases: 13. The CDR3 extends over 20 amino acids. CDR3 sequence reads: CASSEAHYGTGAYSNQPQHF. Here the CDR3 DNA reads TGTGCCAGCAGTGAAGCGCACTACGGGACAGGAGCTTATAGCAATCAGCCCCAGCATTTT.

V gene TRBV7-9 combines with J gene TRBJ2-3, with unresolved D. CDR1 and CDR2 from the germline V gene are SEHNR and FQNEAQ (reference sequence). The length of the CDR3 is 15 residues. Trimming pared 1 base from V and 2 bases from J, leaving 10 bases between. The CDR3 protein is CASSLEESYTDTQYF. The DNA for the CDR3 is TGTGCCAGCAGCTTAGAGGAGAGCTACACAGATACGCAGTATTTT. The full variable domain, its missing parts supplied by reference TRBV7-9 and TRBJ2-3, is DTGVSQNPRHKITKRGQNVTFRCDPISEHNRLYWYRQTLGQGPEFLTYFQNEAQLEKSRLLSDRFSAERPKGSFSTLEIQRTEQGDSAMYLCASSLEESYTDTQYFGPGTRLTVL.

J is TRBJ2-7 and V is TRBV27, with no clear D. There are 11 residues in the CDR3. V dropped 7 bases and J dropped 0 bases, with 4 bases sitting between them. Germline values: CDR1 MNHEY, CDR2 SMNVEV (reference sequence). The CDR3 coding sequence is TGTGCCAGCACCAACTCCTACGAGCAGTACTTC. Translation: CASTNSYEQYF.

V and J are TRBV5-5 and TRBJ2-2; 9 bases are shared with TRBD1. The CDR3 has 16 residues. Trimming cost V 1 base and J 5 bases; bases outside gene matches: 6. Germline loops: CDR1 SGHKS, CDR2 YYEKEE (reference sequence). CDR3 nucleotide sequence: TGTGCCAGCAGCTTGCGTGACAGGGGGAGGACCGGGGAGCTGTTTTTT. It yields the protein CASSLRDRGRTGELFF. Together with reference TRBV5-5 and TRBJ2-2, the CDR3 gives the full variable domain: DAGVTQSPTHLIKTRGQQVTLRCSPISGHKSVSWYQQVLGQGPQFIFQYYEKEERGRGNFPDRFSARQFPNYSSELNVNALLLGDSALYLCASSLRDRGRTGELFFGEGSRLTVL.

This clone was detected once. The chain joins TRBV2 to TRBJ1-6; perhaps TRBD1 as D (5 bases). Trimming shortened V by 7 bases and J by 0 bases, and 16 bases separated the two germline ends. This CDR3 region has 17 residues. Germline-derived CDR1 and CDR2 are SNHLY and FYNNEI. The CDR3 is CASNSGTTTSYNSPLHF. CDR3 bases: TGTGCCAGCAACTCCGGGACTACCACCTCCTATAATTCACCCCTCCACTTT.

The rearrangement links TRBV3-1 (or the pseudogene TRBV3-2) to TRBJ2-7; tentatively, D is TRBD2 (5 bases). Germline assignment: CDR1 LGHDT and CDR2 YNNKEL (reference sequence). This CDR3 region has 13 residues. Trimming took 1 base from V and 5 from J, leaving 9 bases between them. Written as DNA, the CDR3 is TGTGCCAGCAGCCAAGGGCAGAGGGACGAGCAGTACTTC. It yields the protein CASSQGQRDEQYF.

The rearrangement joins TRBV18 to TRBJ2-3; 7 bases map to TRBD2. The J segment lost 4 bases and the V segment lost 3 bases, leaving 1 base of the junction unmatched. The CDR3 totals 13 residues. Germline CDR1 KGHSH, CDR2 LQKENI. CDR3 protein: CASSPGLADTQYF. The CDR3 coding sequence is TGTGCCAGCTCACCCGGACTAGCAGATACGCAGTATTTT.

The chain is built from TRBV4-2 and TRBJ1-6; D might be TRBD1 (6 bases). Trimming removed 2 bases at V and 0 bases at J, with 17 bases between. CDR1 is LGHNA, CDR2 YNFKEQ, per germline. The CDR3 length is 19 residues. The CDR3, as DNA: TGTGCCAGCAGCCAAATCCCGGCCGGACAGAGCTCCTATAATTCACCCCTCCACTTT. It encodes CASSQIPAGQSSYNSPLHF.

CDR3 protein: CASSQRLNEKLFF. DNA of the CDR3: TGTGCCAGCTCACAAAGACTTAATGAAAAACTGTTTTTT. The chain is built from TRBV18 and TRBJ1-4; D gene ambiguous. From germline, CDR1 is KGHSH and CDR2 LQKENI. V was pared by 4 bases and J by 4 bases, with 7 bases between. This CDR3 contains 13 residues.

In this sample, this clone turned up once. The chain joins TRBV3-1 (or the pseudogene TRBV3-2) to TRBJ2-1; 8 nucleotides match TRBD1. Per germline, CDR1 LGHDT and CDR2 YNNKEL (reference sequence). This CDR3 is 15 amino acids long. V gave up 2 bases and J gave up 1 base; unmatched junction bases: 1. CDR3 DNA: TGTGCCAGCAGCCAATACAGGGGGTCCTACAATGAGCAGTTCTTC. Residues: CASSQYRGSYNEQFF.

The genes are TRBV7-2 and TRBJ2-1; the match to TRBD2 covers 11 bases. V dropped 2 bases and J dropped 6; count of bases not matched to a gene: 9. In germline, CDR1 is SGHTA, CDR2 FQGNSA. This CDR3 is built from 17 residues. CDR3 in DNA: TGTGCCAGCAGCTTATCGCATGGTAGCGGGGGGGGCAATGAGCAGTTCTTC. This sequence encodes CASSLSHGSGGGNEQFF.

This clone appeared once. V is TRBV2 and J is TRBJ2-1, with TRBD2 matching 8 bases. CDR1 and CDR2 from the germline V gene are SNHLY and FYNNEI. V shed 6 bases and J 2 bases; nucleotides not matched to a gene: 9. This CDR3 is 16 amino acids long. The CDR3 here is CASSPRRGGPYNEQFF. The CDR3 bases are TGTGCCAGCAGCCCCCGGCGCGGGGGGCCCTACAATGAGCAGTTCTTC. The complete variable domain, with remaining parts taken from reference TRBV2 and TRBJ2-1, reads EPEVTQTPSHQVTQMGQEVILRCVPISNHLYFYWYRQILGQKVEFLVSFYNNEISEKSEIFDDQFSVERPDGSNFTLKIRSTKLEDSAMYFCASSPRRGGPYNEQFFGPGTRLTVL.

The rearrangement joins TRBV3-1 (or the pseudogene TRBV3-2) to TRBJ1-4, with 8 bases identical to TRBD1. The CDR3 extends over 15 amino acids. CDR1 is LGHDT and CDR2 is YNNKEL in the germline V gene (reference sequence). After removal of 0 bases from V and 10 bases from J, the junction contained 7 bases not matched to a gene. In DNA form, the CDR3 reads TGTGCCAGCAGCCAAGAATCCGGGACAGGCAGAAAACTGTTTTTT. Translation gives CASSQESGTGRKLFF.

This clone was recorded only once. This chain joins TRBV6-1 and TRBJ1-1; 9 nucleotides line up with TRBD1. The CDR3 loop spans 17 amino acids. Per germline, CDR1 MNHNS and CDR2 SASEGT. The ends lost 4 bases at V and 0 bases at J; junction bases unmatched: 9. The CDR3 DNA reads TGTGCCAGCAGTGGAGGACAGGGGCGACCTATGAACACTGAAGCTTTCTTT. It is translated as CASSGGQGRPMNTEAFF.